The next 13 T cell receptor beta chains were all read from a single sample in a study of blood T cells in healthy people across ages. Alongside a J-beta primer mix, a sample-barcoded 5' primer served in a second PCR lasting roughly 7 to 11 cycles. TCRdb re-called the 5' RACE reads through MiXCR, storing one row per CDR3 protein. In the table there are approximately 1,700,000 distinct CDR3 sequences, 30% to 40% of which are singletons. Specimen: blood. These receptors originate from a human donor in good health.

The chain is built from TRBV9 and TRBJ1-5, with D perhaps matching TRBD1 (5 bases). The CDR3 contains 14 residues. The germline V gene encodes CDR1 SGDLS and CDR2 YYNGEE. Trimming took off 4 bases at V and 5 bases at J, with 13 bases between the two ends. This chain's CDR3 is CASSSTGTDQPQHF. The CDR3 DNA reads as TGTGCCAGCAGCTCCACGGGGACCGATCAGCCCCAGCATTTT.

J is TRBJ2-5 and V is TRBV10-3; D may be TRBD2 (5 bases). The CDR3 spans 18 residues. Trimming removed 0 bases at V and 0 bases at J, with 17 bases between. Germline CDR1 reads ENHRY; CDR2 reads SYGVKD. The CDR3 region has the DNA TGTGCCATCAGTGAGTCGAGAGTACGGTGCGGGCACCAAGAGACCCAGTACTTC. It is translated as CAISESRVRCGHQETQYF.

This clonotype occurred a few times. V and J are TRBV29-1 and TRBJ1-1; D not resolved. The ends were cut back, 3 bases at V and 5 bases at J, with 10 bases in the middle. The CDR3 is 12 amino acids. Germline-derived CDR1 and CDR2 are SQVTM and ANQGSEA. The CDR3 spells CSVEPQRTEAFF. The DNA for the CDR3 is TGCAGCGTTGAGCCCCAGAGGACTGAAGCTTTCTTT. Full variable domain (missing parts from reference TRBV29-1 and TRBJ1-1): SAVISQKPSRDICQRGTSLTIQCQVDSQVTMMFWYRQQPGQSLTLIATANQGSEATYESGFVIDKFPISRPNLTFSTLTVSNMSPEDSSIYLCSVEPQRTEAFFGQGTRLTVV.

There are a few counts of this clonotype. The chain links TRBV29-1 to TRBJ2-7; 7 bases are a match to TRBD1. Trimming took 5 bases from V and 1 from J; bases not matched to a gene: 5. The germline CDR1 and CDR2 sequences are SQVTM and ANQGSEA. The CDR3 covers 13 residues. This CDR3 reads CSVIRTGSYEQYF. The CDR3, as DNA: TGCAGCGTTATTCGGACAGGTTCCTACGAGCAGTACTTC.

The CDR3 DNA reads as TGTGCCAGCAGCTTACAGAATTGGTCTGGCTACACCTTC. It encodes CASSLQNWSGYTF. V and J are TRBV7-9 and TRBJ1-2; D gene uncertain. Trimming cost V 2 bases and J 7 bases, with 11 bases left between them. The CDR3 has 13 residues. Looked up from germline, CDR1 is SEHNR and CDR2 is FQNEAQ (reference sequence).

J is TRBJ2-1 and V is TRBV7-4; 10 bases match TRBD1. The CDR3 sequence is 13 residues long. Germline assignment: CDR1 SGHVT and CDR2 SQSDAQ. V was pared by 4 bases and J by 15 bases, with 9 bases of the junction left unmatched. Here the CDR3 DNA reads TGTGCCAGCAGCTATTTTATCCGGGACAGGGGGTTCTTC. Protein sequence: CASSYFIRDRGFF.

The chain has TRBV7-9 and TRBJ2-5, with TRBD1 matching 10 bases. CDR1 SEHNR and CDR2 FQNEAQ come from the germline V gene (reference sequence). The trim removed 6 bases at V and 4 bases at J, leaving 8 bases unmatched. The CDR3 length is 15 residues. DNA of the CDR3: TGTGCCAGCAGTCAACCCCGGACAGGGGGAGAGACCCAGTACTTC. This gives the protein CASSQPRTGGETQYF.

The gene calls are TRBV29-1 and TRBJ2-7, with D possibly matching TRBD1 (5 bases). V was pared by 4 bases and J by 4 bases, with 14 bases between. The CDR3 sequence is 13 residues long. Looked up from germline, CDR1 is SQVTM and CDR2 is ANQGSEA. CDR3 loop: CSVGWQGLYEQYF. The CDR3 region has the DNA TGCAGCGTTGGTTGGCAGGGATTGTACGAGCAGTACTTC.

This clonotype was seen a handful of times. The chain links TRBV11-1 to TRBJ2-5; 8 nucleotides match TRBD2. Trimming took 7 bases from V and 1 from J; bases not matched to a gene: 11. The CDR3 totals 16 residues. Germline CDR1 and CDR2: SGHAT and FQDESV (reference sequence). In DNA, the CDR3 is TGTGCCAGCACCTGGGGAGCGGGGGAGTTCCAAGAGACCCAGTACTTC. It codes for CASTWGAGEFQETQYF. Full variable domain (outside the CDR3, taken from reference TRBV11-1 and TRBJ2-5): EAEVAQSPRYKITEKSQAVAFWCDPISGHATLYWYRQILGQGPELLVQFQDESVVDDSQLPKDRFSAERLKGVDSTLKIQPAELGDSAMYLCASTWGAGEFQETQYFGPGTRLLVL.

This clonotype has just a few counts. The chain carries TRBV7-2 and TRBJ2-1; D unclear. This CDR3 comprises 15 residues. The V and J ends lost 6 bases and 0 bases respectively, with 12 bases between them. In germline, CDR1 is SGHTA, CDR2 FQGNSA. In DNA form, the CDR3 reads TGTGCCAGCAGTAGATCCGGCAGCTCCTACAATGAGCAGTTCTTC. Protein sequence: CASSRSGSSYNEQFF.

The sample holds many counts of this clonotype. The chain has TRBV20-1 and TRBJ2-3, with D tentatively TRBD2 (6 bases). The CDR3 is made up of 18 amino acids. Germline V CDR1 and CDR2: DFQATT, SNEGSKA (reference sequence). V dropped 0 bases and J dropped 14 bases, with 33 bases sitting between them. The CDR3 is CSARDHKAGMASERIWYF. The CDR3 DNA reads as TGCAGTGCTAGAGATCATAAGGCGGGGATGGCCTCCGAACGCATCTGGTATTTT.

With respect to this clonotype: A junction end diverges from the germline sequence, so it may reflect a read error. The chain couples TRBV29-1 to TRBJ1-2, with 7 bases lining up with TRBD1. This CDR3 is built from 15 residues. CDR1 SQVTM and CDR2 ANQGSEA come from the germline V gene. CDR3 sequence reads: CIVGKGGNSNYGYTF. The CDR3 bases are TGCATCGTTGGGAAAGGGGGCAATTCTAACTATGGCTACACCTTC. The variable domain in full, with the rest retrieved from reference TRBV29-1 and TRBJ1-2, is SAVISQKPSRDICQRGTSLTIQCQVDSQVTMMFWYRQQPGQSLTLIATANQGSEATYESGFVIDKFPISRPNLTFSTLTVSNMSPEDSSIYLCIVGKGGNSNYGYTFGSGTRLTVV.

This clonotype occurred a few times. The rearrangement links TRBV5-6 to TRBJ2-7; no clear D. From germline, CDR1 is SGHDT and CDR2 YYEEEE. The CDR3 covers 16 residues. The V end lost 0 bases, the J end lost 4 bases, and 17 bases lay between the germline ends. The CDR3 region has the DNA TGTGCCAGCAGCTTGGCCGGTAAGGCAGGAATATACGAGCAGTACTTC. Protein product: CASSLAGKAGIYEQYF.